A single sample is the source of the 26 T cell receptor beta chains below, sequenced in a study of T cell repertoires in cytomegalovirus infection. One entry per CDR3 protein, called by TCRdb with MiXCR from the reads. The sample lists fewer than 300,000 distinct CDR3 sequences, about a quarter occurring once. Sequenced: PBMCs. Receptors were obtained from a human donor in good health (CMV status not recorded). Some clones in this sample may be carry-over from other donors' samples.

This clonotype came up a few times. The rearrangement links TRBV11-2 to TRBJ1-2; D not resolved. The CDR3 is 12 residues long. Trimming shortened V by 9 bases and J by 7 bases, and 15 bases separated the two germline ends. CDR1 is SGHAT and CDR2 is FQNNGV in the germline V gene. The CDR3 DNA reads as TGTGCCAGTACATCGGGCATCATTGGCTACACCTTC. This sequence encodes CASTSGIIGYTF.

The chain is built from TRBV7-2 and TRBJ2-4; D is tentatively TRBD1 or TRBD2 (5 bases each). This CDR3 contains 14 residues. Trimming took 7 bases from V and 7 from J, leaving 17 bases between them. Germline V gene sequence: CDR1 SGHTA, CDR2 FQGNSA. CDR3 sequence: CASTFLGEGNIQYF. Written as DNA, the CDR3 is TGTGCCAGCACCTTCCTAGGAGAGGGGAACATTCAGTACTTC.

V gene TRBV2 combines with J gene TRBJ1-5; TRBD1 matches 7 bases. Germline CDR1 SNHLY, CDR2 FYNNEI. This CDR3 has 13 amino acids. With 6 bases clipped from V and 7 bases from J, the junction kept 6 bases outside the gene matches. CDR3 in amino acids: CASREQGWQPQHF. Here the CDR3 DNA reads TGTGCCAGCAGGGAACAGGGGTGGCAGCCCCAGCATTTT.

This clonotype was observed a handful of times. This rearrangement joins TRBV11-2 to TRBJ1-6; no reliable D call. The V and J ends lost 1 base and 13 bases respectively, with 8 bases between them. From germline, CDR1 is SGHAT and CDR2 FQNNGV. The CDR3 spans 12 residues. The CDR3 DNA reads TGTGCCAGCAGCTTAGGGGTCGGTCCCCTCCACTTT. Protein sequence: CASSLGVGPLHF.

Only a few counts were recorded for this clonotype. The junction departs from the called germline gene at one end, perhaps through a read error. CDR3 sequence: CASSLEGTRGGEQFF. CDR3 coding DNA: TGTGCCAGCAGCTTGGAGGGGACCCGGGGAGGTGAGCAGTTCTTC. The rearrangement uses TRBV5-3 and TRBJ2-1; D might be TRBD2 (6 bases). TRBV5-3 has ORF status, its function being uncertain. The CDR3 loop spans 15 amino acids.

The J gene is TRBJ1-2, the V gene TRBV20-1; TRBD1 is a possible D gene (5 bases). Germline assignment: CDR1 DFQATT and CDR2 SNEGSKA (reference sequence). CDR3 length equals 14 residues. V lost 1 base to trimming and J lost 6 bases, with 15 bases between them. The CDR3 DNA is TGCAGTGCTAGAGGAGCAGGGAAAAGGGATGGCTACACCTTC. This translates into CSARGAGKRDGYTF.

The table lists this clonotype with a few counts. The chain employs TRBV28 and TRBJ1-5, with TRBD1 matching 9 bases. Germline V gene lookup returns CDR1 MDHEN and CDR2 SYDVKM. The CDR3 is made up of 16 amino acids. Trimming cost V 6 bases and J 2 bases; bases outside gene matches: 8. CDR3 bases: TGTGCCAGCAGCCAAAGACAGGGGGGGGGCAATCAGCCCCAGCATTTT. Residues: CASSQRQGGGNQPQHF. The variable domain in full, with the rest retrieved from reference TRBV28 and TRBJ1-5, is DVKVTQSSRYLVKRTGEKVFLECVQDMDHENMFWYRQDPGLGLRLIYFSYDVKMKEKGDIPEGYSVSREKKERFSLILESASTNQTSMYLCASSQRQGGGNQPQHFGDGTRLSIL.

This clonotype was detected only a few times. The CDR3 loop is CASSQGTKDSSNGYTF. The CDR3 DNA sequence: TGTGCCAGCAGCCAAGGAACCAAGGACAGCTCGAATGGCTACACCTTC. This chain connects TRBV4-2 to TRBJ1-2; a weak D match, TRBD1 (6 bases). Germline V CDR1 and CDR2: LGHNA, YNFKEQ. V lost 1 base, J lost 6 bases, and 18 bases lay in between. The CDR3 is 16 residues long.

This clonotype was recorded a few times. This chain connects TRBV28 to TRBJ2-6; possibly TRBD1 for D (6 bases). The CDR3 spans 13 residues. Trimming stripped 10 bases from V and 4 bases from J, with 11 bases between. The V gene's germline CDR1 is MDHEN and CDR2 SYDVKM. The CDR3 sequence is CATTGSGANVLTF. Here the CDR3 DNA reads TGTGCCACAACAGGGTCCGGGGCCAACGTCCTGACTTTC. Looking up the rest from reference TRBV28 and TRBJ2-6 gives the full variable domain: DVKVTQSSRYLVKRTGEKVFLECVQDMDHENMFWYRQDPGLGLRLIYFSYDVKMKEKGDIPEGYSVSREKKERFSLILESASTNQTSMYLCATTGSGANVLTFGAGSRLTVL.

This clonotype was seen repeatedly, ten times or more. V is TRBV7-3 and J is TRBJ2-3; weak D call: TRBD2 (5 bases). The CDR3 has 14 amino acids. The V gene's germline CDR1 is SGHTA and CDR2 FQGTGA. The germline V and J ends were trimmed by 5 bases and 3 bases, with 12 bases remaining between them. The chain's CDR3 is CASSLGRETDTQYF. DNA for the CDR3: TGTGCCAGCAGCCTAGGTCGGGAAACAGATACGCAGTATTTT.

The chain combines TRBV29-1 with TRBJ2-1; 8 bases align to TRBD2. Per germline, CDR1 SQVTM and CDR2 ANQGSEA. V trimming: 6 bases; J trimming: 4 bases; junction bases outside the gene matches: 11. The length of the CDR3 is 15 residues. As DNA, the CDR3 is TGCAGCGTGCTTTCCGGCGGGGGGTTATACAATGAGCAGTTCTTC. Encoded protein: CSVLSGGGLYNEQFF.

The rearrangement uses TRBV28 and TRBJ1-1; D might be TRBD1 (6 bases). This CDR3 comprises 13 residues. V was cut by 5 bases and J by 11 bases, with 18 bases left in between. Germline-derived CDR1 and CDR2 are MDHEN and SYDVKM. For the CDR3, the DNA is TGTGCCAGCAGTACAACTACAGGGTACAATGCTTTCTTT. Residues: CASSTTTGYNAFF.

The table lists this clonotype with a few counts. The V call is TRBV7-6, the J call TRBJ1-4; no clear D gene. V shed 8 bases and J shed 5 bases, with 18 bases lying between them. CDR3 length equals 15 residues. Per germline, CDR1 SGHVS and CDR2 FNYEAQ. As DNA, the CDR3 is TGTGCCAGCTCCTCTTTACGGCAGAGGAATGAAAAACTGTTTTTT. Residues: CASSSLRQRNEKLFF.

The V gene is TRBV7-6, the J gene TRBJ2-7; D remains ambiguous. The CDR3 extends over 14 amino acids. The V gene's germline CDR1 is SGHVS and CDR2 FNYEAQ. V shed 4 bases and J shed 4 bases, with 14 bases lying between them. The chain's CDR3 is CASSSGDGPYEQYF. As DNA, the CDR3 is TGTGCCAGCAGCTCAGGAGACGGGCCTTACGAGCAGTACTTC.

About this clonotype itself: One end of the junction is discordant with germline, which a read error may explain. The chain carries TRBV13 and TRBJ1-3; D uncertain. CDR3 size: 13 residues. Germline V lookup: CDR1 PRHDT, CDR2 FYEKMQ (reference sequence). The CDR3 spells CASNPGIGNTIYF. CDR3 nucleotides: TGCGCCAGCAATCCGGGGATCGGAAACACCATATATTTT.

The V call is TRBV20-1, the J call TRBJ1-4; the D gene is possibly TRBD1 (6 bases). V lost 6 bases, J lost 2 bases, and 10 bases lay in between. The CDR3 has 13 amino acids. Germline loops: CDR1 DFQATT, CDR2 SNEGSKA (reference sequence). The CDR3 DNA reads as TGCAGTGCGCAGAGGGGGACTAATGAAAAACTGTTTTTT. Its translation: CSAQRGTNEKLFF.

This clonotype was detected ten times or more. This chain uses TRBV6-1 with TRBJ1-6; D unresolved. Per the germline V gene, CDR1 is MNHNS and CDR2 is SASEGT. Trimming stripped 0 bases from V and 4 bases from J, with 13 bases between. The CDR3 has 17 amino acids. The CDR3 DNA follows: TGTGCCAGCAGTGAAGCGCAGACATGGACGTATAATTCACCCCTCCACTTT. This encodes CASSEAQTWTYNSPLHF.

There are a few counts of this clonotype. This CDR3 reads CASSFDPGQGMGYTF. Written as DNA, the CDR3 is TGTGCCAGCAGCTTCGACCCGGGACAGGGTATGGGCTACACCTTC. V and J are TRBV7-2 and TRBJ1-2; 9 bases are a match to TRBD1. Trimming removed 3 bases from V and 8 bases from J; junction bases left unmatched: 10. CDR3 length equals 15 residues. Germline V gene sequence: CDR1 SGHTA, CDR2 FQGNSA.

The chain recombines TRBV6-2 or TRBV6-3 with TRBJ1-6, with D possibly matching TRBD1 (6 bases). Germline loops: CDR1 MNHEY, CDR2 SVGEGT. CDR3 length: 14 residues. V shed 7 bases and J shed 7 bases, with 14 bases lying between them. Here the CDR3 DNA reads TGTGCCAGCAATACTAGACAGGTGAATTCACCCCTCCACTTT. This encodes CASNTRQVNSPLHF.

J is TRBJ2-7 and V is TRBV5-6; D might be TRBD2 (6 bases). Trimming removed 0 bases at V and 6 bases at J, with 10 bases between. Germline values: CDR1 SGHDT, CDR2 YYEEEE. This CDR3 has 13 amino acids. CDR3 nucleotide sequence: TGTGCCAGCAGCTTGGTTAGGGGAGGCGAGCAGTACTTC. Amino acid sequence: CASSLVRGGEQYF.

The genes are TRBV11-2 and TRBJ2-2, with D uncertain. CDR1 SGHAT and CDR2 FQNNGV come from the germline V gene. Trimming took off 5 bases at V and 3 bases at J, with 7 bases between the two ends. The CDR3 contains 13 residues. For the CDR3, the DNA is TGTGCCAGCAGCGCCTTATACACCGGGGAGCTGTTTTTT. It codes for CASSALYTGELFF.

This clonotype was recorded many times. The V call is TRBV7-2, the J call TRBJ2-1, with D unresolved. The germline gives CDR1 SGHTA, CDR2 FQGNSA. V dropped 3 bases and J dropped 8 bases, with 14 bases sitting between them. The CDR3 is made up of 14 amino acids. In DNA, the CDR3 is TGTGCCAGCAGCTTTCCTCGGCGAGTGGATGAGCAGTTCTTC. It is translated as CASSFPRRVDEQFF.

The sample holds many counts of this clonotype. The chain carries TRBV7-8 and TRBJ1-1; D unresolved. The germline V gene encodes CDR1 SGHVS and CDR2 FQNEAQ. This CDR3 has 15 amino acids. V was shortened by 0 bases and J by 3 bases, with 11 bases between the two germline ends. The CDR3, as DNA: TGTGCCAGCAGCTTAGCCCGGGGAGGCCACACTGAAGCTTTCTTT. Translated: CASSLARGGHTEAFF. Based on the CDR3 plus reference TRBV7-8 and TRBJ1-1, the full variable domain is GAGVSQSPRYKVAKRGQDVALRCDPISGHVSLFWYQQALGQGPEFLTYFQNEAQLDKSGLPSDRFFAERPEGSVSTLKIQRTQQEDSAVYLCASSLARGGHTEAFFGQGTRLTVV.

This chain uses TRBV28 with TRBJ2-7, with D possibly matching TRBD1 (5 bases). Trimming took off 3 bases at V and 2 bases at J, with 11 bases between the two ends. Germline CDR1 is MDHEN and CDR2 is SYDVKM. CDR3 length equals 14 residues. DNA of the CDR3: TGTGCCAGCAGTTTGTACAGGAGAGCCTACGAGCAGTACTTC. Translating gives CASSLYRRAYEQYF.

A few counts support this clonotype. The chain uses TRBV7-2 and TRBJ1-2; perhaps TRBD1 as D (5 bases). The CDR3 totals 13 residues. Between the trimmed V and J ends, which lost 5 bases and 8 bases, there was a span of 15 bases. CDR1 and CDR2 (germline): SGHTA, FQGNSA. The CDR3 DNA reads as TGTGCCAGCAGCCGGGACGGGGTGTTCGGCTACACCTTC. Protein sequence: CASSRDGVFGYTF.

Many counts were recorded for this clonotype. The V call is TRBV6-2 or TRBV6-3, the J call TRBJ2-7; 8 bases map to TRBD2. The V gene end was trimmed by 6 bases and the J gene end by 3 bases; junction bases not matched to a gene: 4. The CDR3 is 13 residues long. Germline CDR1 reads MNHEY; CDR2 reads SVGEGT. DNA for the CDR3: TGTGCCAGCAGACCTAGCGGGCGCTACGAGCAGTACTTC. Its protein product is CASRPSGRYEQYF.